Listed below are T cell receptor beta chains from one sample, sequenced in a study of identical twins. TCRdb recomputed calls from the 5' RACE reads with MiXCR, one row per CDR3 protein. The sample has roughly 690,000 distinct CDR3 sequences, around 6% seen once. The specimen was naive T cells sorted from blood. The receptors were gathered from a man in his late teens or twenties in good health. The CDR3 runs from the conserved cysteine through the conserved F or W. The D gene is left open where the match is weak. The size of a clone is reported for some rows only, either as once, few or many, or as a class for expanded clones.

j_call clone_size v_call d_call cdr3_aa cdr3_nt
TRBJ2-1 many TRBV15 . CATSLADRISNEQFF TGTGCCACCAGTCTAGCGGACAGGATCTCCAATGAGCAGTTCTTC
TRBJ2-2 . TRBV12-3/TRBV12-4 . CASGLGNPASTGELFF TGTGCCAGCGGCCTAGGGAATCCCGCGAGCACCGGGGAGCTGTTTTTT
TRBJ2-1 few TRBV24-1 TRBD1 CATSDSGTGSSYNEQFF TGTGCCACCAGTGATTCCGGGACAGGGAGCTCCTACAATGAGCAGTTCTTC
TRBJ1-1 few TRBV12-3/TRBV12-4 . CASRLLGRWEAFF TGTGCCAGCAGACTCCTCGGGCGTTGGGAAGCTTTCTTT
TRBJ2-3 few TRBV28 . CASSPDVASTDTQYF TGTGCCAGCAGTCCCGACGTAGCTAGCACAGATACGCAGTATTTT
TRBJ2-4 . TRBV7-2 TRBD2 CASSARTSGRGNIQYF TGTGCCAGCAGCGCCAGGACTAGCGGGAGAGGGAACATTCAGTACTTC
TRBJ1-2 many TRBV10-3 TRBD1 CAISRDSSNYGYTF TGTGCCATCAGCAGGGACAGTTCGAACTATGGCTACACCTTC
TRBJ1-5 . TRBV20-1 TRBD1 CSAVTGTGDSYSNQPQHF TGCAGTGCTGTAACCGGGACAGGGGACAGTTATAGCAATCAGCCCCAGCATTTT
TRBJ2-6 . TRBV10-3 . CAISKTGTAGANVLTF TGTGCCATCAGTAAAACCGGGACTGCTGGGGCCAACGTCCTGACTTTC
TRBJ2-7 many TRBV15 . CATSRPSRGGSVDEQYF TGTGCCACCAGCAGACCCTCCCGGGGCGGATCCGTCGACGAGCAGTACTTC
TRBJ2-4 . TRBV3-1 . CASSQIVARAKGAKNIQYF TGTGCCAGCAGCCAAATCGTCGCGCGGGCAAAGGGAGCCAAAAACATTCAGTACTTC
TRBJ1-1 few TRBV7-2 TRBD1 CASSPGGTAPTEAFF TGTGCCAGCAGCCCGGGGGGGACAGCCCCCACTGAAGCTTTCTTT
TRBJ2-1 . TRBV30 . CAWSWGLVPNEQFF TGTGCCTGGAGTTGGGGCCTGGTTCCCAATGAGCAGTTCTTC
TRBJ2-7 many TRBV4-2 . CASSQEGAGTYLYEQYF TGTGCCAGCAGCCAAGAGGGTGCCGGGACTTACCTCTACGAGCAGTACTTC
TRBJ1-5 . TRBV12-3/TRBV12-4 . CASSFRAGSFSPQHF TGTGCCAGCAGTTTTAGAGCGGGCAGTTTTTCGCCCCAGCATTTT
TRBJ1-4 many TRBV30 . CAWGRNEKLFF TGTGCCTGGGGGCGGAATGAAAAACTGTTTTTT
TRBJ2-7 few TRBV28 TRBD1 CASSWAPDRPRYEQYF TGTGCCAGCAGTTGGGCCCCGGACAGGCCGCGATACGAGCAGTACTTC
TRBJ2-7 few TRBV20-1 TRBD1 CSAQRTGIYEQYF TGCAGTGCTCAACGGACAGGGATCTACGAGCAGTACTTC
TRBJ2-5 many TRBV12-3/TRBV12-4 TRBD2 CASRPGLAYQETQYF TGTGCCAGCAGGCCGGGACTAGCGTACCAAGAGACCCAGTACTTC
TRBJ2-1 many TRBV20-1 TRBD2 CSAEGLAFHNEQFF TGCAGTGCTGAGGGACTAGCGTTCCACAATGAGCAGTTCTTC
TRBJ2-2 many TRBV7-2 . CASTLKAGWGELFF TGTGCCAGCACCCTCAAGGCAGGGTGGGGGGAGCTGTTTTTT
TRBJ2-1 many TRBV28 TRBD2 CASTTRRGGNEQFF TGTGCCAGCACCACACGGCGGGGAGGGAATGAGCAGTTCTTC
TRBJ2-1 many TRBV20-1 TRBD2 CSAKRRESSYNEQFF TGCAGTGCGAAACGGCGGGAGAGCTCCTACAATGAGCAGTTCTTC
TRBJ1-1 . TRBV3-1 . CASRLDRPNTEAFF TGTGCCAGCAGATTAGATCGCCCGAACACTGAAGCTTTCTTT
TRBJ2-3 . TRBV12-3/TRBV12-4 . CASSLRPSDTQYF TGTGCCAGCAGTTTACGACCGTCCGATACGCAGTATTTT
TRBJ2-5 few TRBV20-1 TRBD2 CSAFLFAAGGYQETQYF TGCAGTGCTTTTCTGTTTGCGGCGGGAGGTTACCAAGAGACCCAGTACTTC
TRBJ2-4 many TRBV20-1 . CSARTVRNIQYF TGCAGTGCGCGGACAGTGAGAAACATTCAGTACTTC
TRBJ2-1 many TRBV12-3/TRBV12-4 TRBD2 CASSFPHSGRAFF TGTGCCAGCAGTTTTCCCCACAGCGGGAGGGCCTTCTTC
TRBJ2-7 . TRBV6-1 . CASRGVEGRSSYEQYF TGTGCCAGCAGGGGTGTAGAGGGACGGAGCTCCTACGAGCAGTACTTC
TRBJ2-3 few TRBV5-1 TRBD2 CASSIREGTDTQYF TGCGCCAGCAGCATCAGGGAGGGGACAGATACGCAGTATTTT
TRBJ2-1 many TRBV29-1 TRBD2 CSVRTAGAPNEQFF TGCAGCGTTAGGACAGCGGGAGCCCCCAATGAGCAGTTCTTC
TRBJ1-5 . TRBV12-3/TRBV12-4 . CASSHQINGAGQPQHF TGTGCCAGCAGTCACCAGATAAATGGTGCCGGCCAGCCCCAGCATTTT
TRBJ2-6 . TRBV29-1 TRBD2 CSVGGGRGANVLTF TGCAGCGTTGGGGGAGGGCGAGGGGCCAACGTCCTGACTTTC
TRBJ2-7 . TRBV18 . CASSPAGTAYEQYF TGTGCCAGCTCACCCGCAGGGACTGCCTACGAGCAGTACTTC
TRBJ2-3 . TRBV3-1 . CASSQELARTDTQYF TGTGCCAGCAGCCAAGAGCTAGCGAGGACAGATACGCAGTATTTT
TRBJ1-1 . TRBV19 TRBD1 CASSWAGGKRMNTEAFF TGTGCCAGTAGTTGGGCAGGGGGCAAGAGGATGAACACTGAAGCTTTCTTT
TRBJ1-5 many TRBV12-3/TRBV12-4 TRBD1 CASSPDRGRTNQPQHF TGTGCCAGCAGTCCGGACAGGGGGAGGACTAATCAGCCCCAGCATTTT
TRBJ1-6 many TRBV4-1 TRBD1 CASSQDRGPSPLHF TGCGCCAGCAGCCAAGACAGGGGGCCTTCACCCCTCCACTTT
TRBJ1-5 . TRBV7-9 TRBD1 CASSFDDRGSQPQHF TGTGCCAGCAGCTTCGACGACAGGGGGAGTCAGCCCCAGCATTTT
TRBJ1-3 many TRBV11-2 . CASSLEGGGSGNTIYF TGTGCCAGCAGCTTAGAAGGAGGGGGCTCTGGAAACACCATATATTTT
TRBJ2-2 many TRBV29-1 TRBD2 CSAQRENTGELFF TGCAGCGCCCAGCGGGAGAACACCGGGGAGCTGTTTTTT
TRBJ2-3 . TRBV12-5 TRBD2 CASGGRTGTSGTDTQYF TGTGCTAGTGGTGGGCGAACCGGGACTAGCGGAACAGATACGCAGTATTTT
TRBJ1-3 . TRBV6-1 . CASSEWGRRSSGNTIYF TGTGCCAGCAGTGAATGGGGAAGGAGGAGCTCTGGAAACACCATATATTTT
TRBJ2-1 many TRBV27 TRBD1 CASSSGTGTYNEQFF TGTGCCAGCAGTTCGGGGACAGGTACCTACAATGAGCAGTTCTTC
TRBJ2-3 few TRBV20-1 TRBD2 CSARASGTSTDTQYF TGCAGTGCTAGGGCTAGCGGGACTAGCACAGATACGCAGTATTTT
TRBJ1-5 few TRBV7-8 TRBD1 CASSSWDRVHQPQHF TGTGCCAGCAGCTCATGGGACAGGGTGCATCAGCCCCAGCATTTT
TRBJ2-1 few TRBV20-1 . CSAPNSLSNEQFF TGCAGTGCCCCAAATTCACTTAGCAATGAGCAGTTCTTC
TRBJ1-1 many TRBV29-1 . CSPTGDGTEAFF TGCAGCCCTACGGGGGACGGGACTGAAGCTTTCTTT
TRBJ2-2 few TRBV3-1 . CASQAGPNTGELFF TGTGCCAGCCAAGCGGGCCCGAACACCGGGGAGCTGTTTTTT
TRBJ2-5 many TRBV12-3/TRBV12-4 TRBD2 CASSSGLAGTKETQYF TGTGCCAGCAGTTCGGGACTAGCGGGAACTAAAGAGACCCAGTACTTC
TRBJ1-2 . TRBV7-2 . CASSPKAPVLYTF TGTGCCAGCAGCCCCAAAGCCCCCGTACTCTACACCTTC
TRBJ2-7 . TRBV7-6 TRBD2 CASSFKPLETSRDEHYF TGTGCCAGCAGCTTTAAACCCCTCGAGACTAGCAGGGACGAGCACTACTTC
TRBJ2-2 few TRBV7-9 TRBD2 CASSPHSGMYTGELFF TGTGCCAGCAGCCCTCATAGCGGGATGTACACCGGGGAGCTGTTTTTT
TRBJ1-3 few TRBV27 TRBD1 CASRFLPGQAGNGLGF TGTGCCAGCAGATTCCTCCCGGGACAGGCGGGAAACGGTCTAGGTTTT
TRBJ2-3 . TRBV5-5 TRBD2 CASSPSGLAELTDTQYF TGTGCCAGCAGCCCATCAGGACTAGCGGAGCTCACAGATACGCAGTATTTT
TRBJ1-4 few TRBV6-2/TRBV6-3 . CASSSSGRGEKLFF TGTGCCAGCAGTTCCTCCGGGAGGGGCGAAAAACTGTTTTTT
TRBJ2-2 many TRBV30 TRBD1 CGTENTGELFF TGCGGGACAGAGAACACCGGGGAGCTGTTTTTT
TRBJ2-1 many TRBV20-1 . CSARVSLPPPRIVSYNEQFF TGCAGTGCTAGAGTGAGCCTACCCCCCCCGAGGATCGTCTCCTACAATGAGCAGTTCTTC
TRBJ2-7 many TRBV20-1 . CSARAVPGYEQYF TGCAGTGCTAGAGCCGTTCCGGGCTACGAGCAGTACTTC
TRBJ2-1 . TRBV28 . CASSLGSGIEQFF TGTGCCAGCAGTTTAGGTTCGGGGATTGAGCAGTTCTTC